The 6 T cell receptor beta chains below all came from one sample that was sequenced in a study of T cells in Graves' hyperthyroidism and ophthalmopathy. Authors of the study amplified TCR beta CDR3 regions from RNA transcripts. During a first-round RT-PCR of the TCR CDR3, the HTBI primer set was used. TCRdb ran MiXCR on the multiplex PCR reads and lists one entry per CDR3 protein. The sample shows approximately 370,000 distinct CDR3 sequences, 15% to 20% of them seen only once. Source material: blood. These receptor sequences come from a young woman with Graves' hyperthyroidism that later progressed to Graves' ophthalmopathy.

There are many counts of this clonotype. The chain has TRBV27 and TRBJ2-7; 7 positions agree with TRBD2. This CDR3 is built from 14 residues. The germline V gene encodes CDR1 MNHEY and CDR2 SMNVEV (reference sequence). The trim removed 4 bases at V and 1 base at J, leaving 4 bases unmatched. This CDR3 reads CASSSGEGSYEQYF. CDR3 coding DNA: TGTGCCAGCAGTTCCGGGGAGGGTTCCTACGAGCAGTACTTC.

In its sample, this clonotype was seen many times. This chain uses TRBV29-1 with TRBJ1-2; possible D gene TRBD1, 6 bases. Trimming took off 6 bases at V and 8 bases at J, with 16 bases between the two ends. This CDR3 region has 12 residues. Germline CDR1 SQVTM, CDR2 ANQGSEA. The DNA of the CDR3 is TGCAGCGTCTCGTTACAGGGCGGAGGCTACACCTTC. It encodes CSVSLQGGGYTF.

The V gene is TRBV12-3 or TRBV12-4, the J gene TRBJ2-2, with 12 positions matching TRBD2. This CDR3 region has 18 residues. Trimming took 6 bases from V and 4 from J; bases not matched to a gene: 12. CDR3 DNA sequence: TGTGCCAGCAGCCCACCCGGGACTAGCGGGCCGGGCACCGGGGAGCTGTTTTTT. Amino acids: CASSPPGTSGPGTGELFF.

This clonotype was found many times. The chain combines TRBV5-1 with TRBJ2-5, with 10 bases lining up with TRBD2. The CDR3 is 14 amino acids. Germline CDR1 is SGHRS and CDR2 is YFSETQ. V was pared by 4 bases and J by 9 bases, with 9 bases of the junction left unmatched. In DNA, the CDR3 is TGCGCCAGCAGCATAACTAGCGGGGCAGGGGCCCAGTACTTC. Protein sequence: CASSITSGAGAQYF.

J is TRBJ1-1 and V is TRBV12-3 or TRBV12-4; possibly TRBD1 for D (6 bases). This CDR3 is built from 14 residues. With 7 bases removed from V and 1 base from J, the gap between germline ends came to 13 bases. For the CDR3, the DNA is TGTGCCAGCACGCTAAAACAGGGGAACACTGAAGCTTTCTTT. It yields the protein CASTLKQGNTEAFF.

The V call is TRBV28, the J call TRBJ2-7; 8 nucleotides align to TRBD2. The CDR3 covers 14 residues. The V gene's germline CDR1 is MDHEN and CDR2 SYDVKM. Germline trimming cut 7 bases from V and 4 bases from J; bases unmatched to any gene: 9. CDR3 nucleotides: TGTGCCAGCACCTCGACTAGCGTTCAGTACGAGCAGTACTTC. Protein product: CASTSTSVQYEQYF.